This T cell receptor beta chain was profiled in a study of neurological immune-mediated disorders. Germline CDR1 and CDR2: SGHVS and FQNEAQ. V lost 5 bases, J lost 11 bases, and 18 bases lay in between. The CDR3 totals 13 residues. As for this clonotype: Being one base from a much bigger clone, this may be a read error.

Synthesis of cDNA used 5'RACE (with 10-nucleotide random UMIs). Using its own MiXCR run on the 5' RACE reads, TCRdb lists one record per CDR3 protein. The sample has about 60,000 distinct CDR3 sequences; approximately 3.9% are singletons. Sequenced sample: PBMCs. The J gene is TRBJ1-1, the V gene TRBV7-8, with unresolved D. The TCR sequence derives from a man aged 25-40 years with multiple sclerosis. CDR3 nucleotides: TGTGCCAGCAGCCCCCGAAAGGGAGGGCGTGCTTTCTTT. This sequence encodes CASSPRKGGRAFF.